The 25 T cell receptor beta chains listed next were all sequenced from one sample in a study of blood T cell repertoires in COVID-19. Clones were sequenced by immunoSEQ multiplex PCR, and TCRdb holds only the in-frame ones, with some missing. The table includes over 250,000 clones, approximately 89% detected once. The sequenced material came from PBMCs or T cells enriched from blood (not recorded which). Source of these receptors: a woman in her fifties or sixties who had recovered from COVID-19.

This rearrangement joins TRBV4-2 to TRBJ1-4, with D possibly matching TRBD1 (6 bases). The CDR3 length is 12 residues. Trimming stripped 0 bases from V and 14 bases from J, with 10 bases between. Germline CDR1 and CDR2: LGHNA and YNFKEQ. The CDR3 protein is CASSQEEGHLFF. The CDR3, as DNA: TGTGCCAGCAGCCAAGAAGAGGGACATCTGTTTTTT.

This clone occurred once. The chain employs TRBV5-1 and TRBJ1-4; TRBD1 matches at 7 bases. The CDR3 is 14 residues long. CDR1 is SGHRS and CDR2 is YFSETQ in the germline V gene. After removal of 4 bases from V and 8 bases from J, the junction contained 8 bases not matched to a gene. The CDR3 region is CASSPDRVWEKLFF. Here the CDR3 DNA reads TGCGCCAGCAGCCCCGACAGGGTTTGGGAAAAACTGTTTTTT. Complete variable domain (other parts from reference TRBV5-1 and TRBJ1-4): KAGVTQTPRYLIKTRGQQVTLSCSPISGHRSVSWYQQTPGQGLQFLFEYFSETQRNKGNFPGRFSGRQFSNSRSEMNVSTLELGDSALYLCASSPDRVWEKLFFGSGTQLSVL.

This chain joins TRBV19 and TRBJ2-7, with a weak D call TRBD2 (5 bases). The CDR3 runs to 16 residues. With 3 bases removed from V and 0 bases from J, the gap between germline ends came to 15 bases. CDR1 is LNHDA and CDR2 is SQIVND in the germline V gene (reference sequence). DNA for the CDR3: TGTGCCAGTAGTATTCTCGGCGGGCCTGACTCCTACGAGCAGTACTTC. This sequence encodes CASSILGGPDSYEQYF. Full variable domain (rest looked up from reference TRBV19 and TRBJ2-7): DGGITQSPKYLFRKEGQNVTLSCEQNLNHDAMYWYRQDPGQGLRLIYYSQIVNDFQKGDIAEGYSVSREKKESFPLTVTSAQKNPTAFYLCASSILGGPDSYEQYFGPGTRLTVT.

The chain recombines TRBV3-1 (or the pseudogene TRBV3-2) with TRBJ1-5; 8 nucleotides align to TRBD1. The CDR3 is 15 amino acids. The V segment lost 1 base and the J segment 5 bases; nucleotides outside the gene matches: 4. Germline CDR1 LGHDT, CDR2 YNNKEL (reference sequence). Here the CDR3 reads CASSQGDRTDQPQHF. The CDR3 DNA is TGTGCCAGCAGCCAAGGGGACAGGACGGATCAGCCCCAGCATTTT.

The chain uses TRBV28 and TRBJ1-5; 9 nucleotides line up with TRBD1. V lost 5 bases and J lost 3; bases outside the gene matches: 5. The CDR3 consists of 15 residues. Germline loops: CDR1 MDHEN, CDR2 SYDVKM. CDR3 in DNA: TGTGCCAGCAGTCGCCGGGACAGGGACAATCAGCCCCAGCATTTT. Translating gives CASSRRDRDNQPQHF.

The chain employs TRBV11-3 and TRBJ2-1; TRBD2 might be the D (5 bases). The CDR3 contains 12 residues. The V end was cut by 5 bases, the J end by 13 bases, with 15 bases between. The germline gives CDR1 SGHNT, CDR2 YENEEA. CDR3 protein: CASSPGFGLQFF. The DNA for the CDR3 is TGTGCCAGCAGCCCGGGGTTCGGACTTCAGTTCTTC.

The chain carries TRBV28 and TRBJ1-2; 9 bases line up with TRBD1. With V trimmed by 6 bases and J by 5 bases, 13 bases remained unmatched. There are 16 residues in the CDR3. Germline V gives CDR1 MDHEN, CDR2 SYDVKM. CDR3 sequence: CASSTQGGQGFYGYTF. CDR3 DNA sequence: TGTGCCAGCAGCACCCAGGGGGGACAGGGTTTTTATGGCTACACCTTC.

V usage is TRBV7-2 and J usage is TRBJ2-2; 10 bases align to TRBD2. Germline assignment: CDR1 SGHTA and CDR2 FQGNSA. J gave up 7 bases and V 2 bases, and 7 bases lay outside the gene matches. The CDR3 contains 16 residues. The CDR3 loop is CASSLWLAGVNGELFF. The CDR3 DNA follows: TGTGCCAGCAGCTTATGGCTAGCGGGAGTTAACGGGGAGCTGTTTTTT.

This chain links TRBV4-2 with TRBJ2-1; D is ambiguous. V lost 3 bases and J lost 0, with 18 bases in between. CDR3 length: 18 amino acids. Per the germline V gene, CDR1 is LGHNA and CDR2 is YNFKEQ. CDR3 coding DNA: TGTGCCAGCAGCCATCCCCAGACTGGTCCCAACTCCTACAATGAGCAGTTCTTC. It codes for CASSHPQTGPNSYNEQFF.

This rearrangement joins TRBV28 to TRBJ2-7; 8 bases agree with TRBD1. The CDR3 is made up of 16 amino acids. Looked up from germline, CDR1 is MDHEN and CDR2 is SYDVKM. With 6 bases clipped from V and 0 bases from J, the junction kept 10 bases outside the gene matches. CDR3 DNA: TGTGCCAGCAGGAGCCTCGGGACAGGAACCTCCTACGAGCAGTACTTC. It translates to CASRSLGTGTSYEQYF.

The chain uses TRBV5-1 and TRBJ1-6, with 7 bases identical to TRBD1. The CDR3 is 14 amino acids. V was pared by 1 base and J by 8 bases, with 3 bases of the junction left unmatched. Per the germline V gene, CDR1 is SGHRS and CDR2 is YFSETQ. CDR3 in DNA: TGCGCCAGCAGCTTGAGGACAGGCCATTCACCCCTCCACTTT. The encoded protein is CASSLRTGHSPLHF.

The V gene is TRBV7-2, the J gene TRBJ2-1; 7 bases are shared with TRBD1. The V gene end was trimmed by 4 bases and the J gene end by 7 bases; junction bases not matched to a gene: 4. Per the germline V gene, CDR1 is SGHTA and CDR2 is FQGNSA. The CDR3 loop spans 13 amino acids. CDR3 amino acids: CASSSLDRNEQFF. The CDR3, as DNA: TGTGCCAGCAGCTCTCTGGACAGGAATGAGCAGTTCTTC.

V usage is TRBV18 and J usage is TRBJ1-2; 9 bases fit TRBD1. Germline loops: CDR1 KGHSH, CDR2 LQKENI. The CDR3 is made up of 16 amino acids. Trimming at V came to 0 bases and at J to 7 bases, leaving 9 bases not matched to a gene. CDR3 in amino acids: CASSPPLGQGPSGYTF. The CDR3 region has the DNA TGTGCCAGCTCACCACCTTTGGGACAGGGCCCCTCTGGCTACACCTTC.

This clone showed up just once. The rearrangement uses TRBV7-3 and TRBJ2-1; 12 bases line up with TRBD2. CDR3 size: 15 residues. The V gene end was trimmed by 1 base and the J gene end by 9 bases; junction bases not matched to a gene: 4. Germline CDR1 and CDR2: SGHTA and FQGTGA. The CDR3 sequence: CASSLRPSGRGEQFF. In nucleotides, the CDR3 is TGTGCCAGCAGCTTAAGGCCTAGCGGGAGGGGTGAGCAGTTCTTC.

The table lists this clone with a count of one. V usage is TRBV7-8 and J usage is TRBJ2-1; 9 bases line up with TRBD2. Losses at the gene ends were 5 bases for V and 6 bases for J; bases not matched to a gene: 8. The CDR3 totals 15 residues. The germline CDR1 and CDR2 sequences are SGHVS and FQNEAQ. The CDR3 sequence is CASSRGLADINEQFF. Written as DNA, the CDR3 is TGTGCCAGCAGCCGGGGACTAGCAGATATCAATGAGCAGTTCTTC.

The chain is built from TRBV9 and TRBJ2-2; 11 bases match TRBD2. Germline CDR1 SGDLS, CDR2 YYNGEE. V was pared by 1 base and J by 2 bases, with 7 bases of the junction left unmatched. This CDR3 spans 18 amino acids. The CDR3 here is CASSVNPGTSGNTGELFF. The CDR3 DNA follows: TGTGCCAGCAGCGTAAACCCTGGGACTAGCGGAAACACCGGGGAGCTGTTTTTT.

The V and J genes are TRBV14 and TRBJ2-1; possible D gene TRBD1, 5 bases. V was clipped by 2 bases and J by 4 bases, with 15 bases between them. Germline CDR1 is SGHDN and CDR2 is FVKESK. The CDR3 runs to 16 residues. This CDR3 reads CASSQHRQGFYNEQFF. The CDR3 DNA sequence: TGTGCCAGCAGCCAACATAGGCAGGGATTTTACAATGAGCAGTTCTTC.

The V call is TRBV6-6, the J call TRBJ2-2; 11 nucleotides agree with TRBD1. The CDR3 is 16 amino acids. Trimming removed 6 bases from V and 2 bases from J; junction bases left unmatched: 5. Per the germline V gene, CDR1 is MNHNY and CDR2 is SVGAGI (reference sequence). The CDR3 protein is CASRPGQGANTGELFF. The CDR3 DNA sequence: TGTGCCAGCAGACCCGGACAGGGGGCAAACACCGGGGAGCTGTTTTTT.

V and J are TRBV30 and TRBJ2-1; 7 nucleotides agree with TRBD2. The CDR3 totals 13 residues. The germline gives CDR1 GTSNPN, CDR2 SVGIG (reference sequence). V gave up 5 bases and J gave up 0 bases; unmatched junction bases: 1. The CDR3 bases are TGTGCCTGGGAGCGGGACTCCTACAATGAGCAGTTCTTC. Residues: CAWERDSYNEQFF.

The chain couples TRBV9 to TRBJ2-3, with 7 bases aligning to TRBD2. The CDR3 spans 14 residues. Per germline, CDR1 SGDLS and CDR2 YYNGEE. Losses at the gene ends were 4 bases for V and 5 bases for J; bases not matched to a gene: 7. The CDR3 DNA reads as TGTGCCAGCAGCTCTGGGACTACTCGAGATACGCAGTATTTT. Protein: CASSSGTTRDTQYF.

This chain joins TRBV2 and TRBJ2-1; TRBD1 matches 9 bases. There are 15 residues in the CDR3. Germline lookup yields CDR1 SNHLY and CDR2 FYNNEI. V lost 5 bases to trimming and J lost 4 bases; unmatched junction nucleotides: 6. The CDR3 DNA reads TGTGCCAGCAGTTTCACAGGGGGCTGGTACAATGAGCAGTTCTTC. This encodes CASSFTGGWYNEQFF.

The chain uses TRBV2 and TRBJ2-7, with 9 positions matching TRBD1. This CDR3 has 13 residues. Per germline, CDR1 SNHLY and CDR2 FYNNEI. The trim removed 7 bases at V and 6 bases at J, leaving 7 bases unmatched. CDR3 residues: CASTPGQGGEQYF. Written as DNA, the CDR3 is TGTGCCAGCACCCCGGGACAGGGCGGCGAGCAGTACTTC.

This chain links TRBV27 with TRBJ2-5, with D maybe TRBD1 (5 bases). CDR1 MNHEY and CDR2 SMNVEV come from the germline V gene (reference sequence). Trimming shortened V by 4 bases and J by 2 bases, and 14 bases separated the two germline ends. The length of the CDR3 is 15 residues. The CDR3 coding sequence is TGTGCCAGCAGTTCCTCAGGGTTTGGTCAAGAGACCCAGTACTTC. Residues: CASSSSGFGQETQYF.

V usage is TRBV19 and J usage is TRBJ2-1; D perhaps matches TRBD2 (6 bases). The CDR3 loop spans 15 amino acids. Deletions cut 5 bases from V and 4 bases from J, with 15 bases between. Germline V gene lookup returns CDR1 LNHDA and CDR2 SQIVND (reference sequence). The CDR3 DNA sequence: TGTGCCAGTAGTTCCACCGGACTACGTTACAATGAGCAGTTCTTC. It codes for CASSSTGLRYNEQFF.

This sequence joins TRBV7-3 and TRBJ1-1; 7 bases align to TRBD1. Trimming took 3 bases from V and 3 from J; bases not matched to a gene: 1. This CDR3 has 13 residues. Germline V gene lookup returns CDR1 SGHTA and CDR2 FQGTGA. The CDR3 DNA reads TGTGCCAGCAGCTTCGGACAGGACACTGAAGCTTTCTTT. It yields the protein CASSFGQDTEAFF.